The 25 T cell receptor beta chains listed next were all sequenced from one sample in a study of blood T cell repertoires in COVID-19. Produced via immunoSEQ multiplex PCR; TCRdb's table is partial and in-frame only. The table has some 50,000 clones, roughly 82% seen once; the top ten hold roughly 7%. The sample consisted of peripheral blood. The receptors here all came from a man aged 40-50 years with acute or convalescent COVID-19.

The V gene is TRBV4-3, the J gene TRBJ2-3; 13 bases match TRBD2. The CDR3 contains 19 residues. V shed 5 bases and J 0 bases; nucleotides not matched to a gene: 11. Per germline, CDR1 LGHNA and CDR2 YSLEER. The CDR3 protein is CASSWTSGGSNPSTDTQYF. The CDR3 DNA reads TGCGCCAGCAGCTGGACTAGCGGGGGATCTAATCCTAGCACAGATACGCAGTATTTT.

The genes are TRBV15 and TRBJ2-7, with D perhaps TRBD1 (6 bases). Germline V lookup: CDR1 LNHNV, CDR2 YYDKDF (reference sequence). CDR3 length equals 13 residues. V was trimmed by 0 bases and J by 7 bases, leaving 10 bases between them. This chain's CDR3 is CATSRDPRGEQYF. Written as DNA, the CDR3 is TGTGCCACCAGCAGAGACCCAAGGGGGGAGCAGTACTTC.

J is TRBJ1-5 and V is TRBV12-5, with unresolved D. Trimming left V 1 base short and J 6 bases short, with 7 bases between. CDR3 length: 13 amino acids. Per the germline V gene, CDR1 is LGHNT and CDR2 is FRNRAP. CDR3 sequence: CASGLDVRQPQHF. The CDR3 DNA reads TGTGCTAGTGGTTTGGACGTGCGTCAGCCCCAGCATTTT.

This clone appeared a single time. The chain has TRBV6-5 and TRBJ1-1, with TRBD1 as a possible D gene (5 bases). Germline CDR1 MNHEY, CDR2 SVGAGI. Trimming took 5 bases from V and 4 from J, leaving 14 bases between them. The CDR3 extends over 14 amino acids. CDR3 nucleotides: TGTGCCAGCAGTCCGTTGTGGGGCCCCACTGAAGCTTTCTTT. It is translated as CASSPLWGPTEAFF.

The chain has TRBV24-1 and TRBJ1-2; a possible D gene is TRBD1 (5 bases). The length of the CDR3 is 14 residues. V lost 4 bases, J lost 6 bases, and 14 bases lay in between. CDR1 is KGHDR, CDR2 SFDVKD, per germline. Here the CDR3 reads CATSDLQTVHGYTF. The DNA of the CDR3 is TGTGCCACCAGTGACCTCCAGACAGTTCATGGCTACACCTTC.

The J gene is TRBJ1-1, the V gene TRBV29-1, with 7 nucleotides matching TRBD1. Germline V CDR1 and CDR2: SQVTM, ANQGSEA. J lost 5 bases, V lost 2 bases, and 5 bases had no gene match. The CDR3 sequence is 13 residues long. Written as DNA, the CDR3 is TGCAGCGTTGAAAGGGGGCAGGGAACTGAAGCTTTCTTT. Translation gives CSVERGQGTEAFF.

This clone came up once. The chain joins TRBV19 to TRBJ1-4; 10 nucleotides match TRBD1. CDR1 is LNHDA and CDR2 is SQIVND in the germline V gene (reference sequence). After removal of 5 bases from V and 6 bases from J, the junction contained 6 bases not matched to a gene. There are 15 residues in the CDR3. The CDR3 here is CASSLRQGAYEKLFF. As DNA, the CDR3 is TGTGCCAGTAGTTTAAGACAGGGGGCCTATGAAAAACTGTTTTTT.

This clone was detected only once. The chain joins TRBV29-1 to TRBJ2-7, with D possibly being TRBD1 (7 bases). The CDR3 runs 13 residues. Trimming shortened V by 6 bases and J by 5 bases, and 17 bases separated the two germline ends. The germline CDR1 and CDR2 sequences are SQVTM and ANQGSEA. CDR3 bases: TGCAGCGTATCGTATGGAGGGGGCGACGAGCAGTACTTC. This sequence encodes CSVSYGGGDEQYF.

This chain joins TRBV3-1 (or the pseudogene TRBV3-2) and TRBJ1-2, with D unclear. CDR1 and CDR2 (germline): LGHDT, YNNKEL (reference sequence). The CDR3 loop spans 17 amino acids. The V and J ends lost 2 bases and 4 bases respectively, with 20 bases between them. The CDR3 loop reads CASSQSIGILGIYGYTF. CDR3 DNA: TGTGCCAGCAGCCAAAGTATTGGGATCCTCGGGATCTATGGCTACACCTTC.

This clone was found once. The genes are TRBV2 and TRBJ1-5, with 7 nucleotides matching TRBD1. The CDR3 consists of 15 residues. The J segment lost 11 bases and the V segment lost 6 bases, leaving 16 bases of the junction unmatched. Per germline, CDR1 SNHLY and CDR2 FYNNEI. The CDR3 bases are TGTGCCAGCAGATTGGACCGGGACAGCCTCGCAACCCAGCATTTT. It yields the protein CASRLDRDSLATQHF.

The chain is built from TRBV25-1 and TRBJ2-5; D is undetermined. Trimming cost V 3 bases and J 5 bases, with 13 bases left between them. CDR1 MGHDK and CDR2 SYGVNS come from the germline V gene. This CDR3 has 14 amino acids. This chain's CDR3 is CASSDRLRSETQYF. CDR3 nucleotides: TGTGCCAGCAGTGACAGGCTCAGGTCGGAGACCCAGTACTTC.

The V gene is TRBV6-2 or TRBV6-3, the J gene TRBJ2-4; 7 bases fit TRBD1. The germline V gene has CDR1 MNHEY and CDR2 SVGEGT. The V and J ends lost 6 bases and 1 base, in that order; junction bases with no gene match: 12. The CDR3 sequence is 17 residues long. CDR3 protein: CASSQGTDNLAKNIQYF. The CDR3 DNA follows: TGTGCCAGCAGCCAAGGGACAGACAACCTTGCCAAAAACATTCAGTACTTC.

The genes are TRBV3-1 (or the pseudogene TRBV3-2) and TRBJ1-1; 7 nucleotides match TRBD1. CDR3 length: 14 amino acids. V trimming: 5 bases; J trimming: 4 bases; junction bases outside the gene matches: 7. Germline-derived CDR1 and CDR2 are LGHDT and YNNKEL (reference sequence). CDR3 region: CASSRQGGVTEAFF. In DNA form, the CDR3 reads TGTGCCAGCAGCAGACAGGGAGGAGTCACTGAAGCTTTCTTT.

The chain combines TRBV19 with TRBJ1-2; D gene ambiguous. Per germline, CDR1 LNHDA and CDR2 SQIVND (reference sequence). V was pared by 5 bases and J by 4 bases, with 8 bases between. The CDR3 has 12 amino acids. This chain's CDR3 is CASSSSLYGYTF. Written as DNA, the CDR3 is TGTGCCAGTAGTTCTTCCCTCTATGGCTACACCTTC.

The J gene is TRBJ1-4, the V gene TRBV9; TRBD1 matches 7 bases. V shed 0 bases, J shed 7 bases, and the junction held 0 bases outside the gene matches. This CDR3 is 13 amino acids long. CDR1 and CDR2 (germline): SGDLS, YYNGEE. CDR3 region: CASSVGTGEKLFF. The CDR3, as DNA: TGTGCCAGCAGCGTAGGGACAGGTGAAAAACTGTTTTTT. The full variable domain, with the rest looked up from reference TRBV9 and TRBJ1-4, is DSGVTQTPKHLITATGQRVTLRCSPRSGDLSVYWYQQSLDQGLQFLIQYYNGEERAKGNILERFSAQQFPDLHSELNLSSLELGDSALYFCASSVGTGEKLFFGSGTQLSVL.

The chain has TRBV30 and TRBJ1-2, with 7 nucleotides matching TRBD1. The germline gives CDR1 GTSNPN, CDR2 SVGIG (reference sequence). V lost 5 bases and J lost 5; bases outside the gene matches: 8. This CDR3 comprises 13 residues. In nucleotides, the CDR3 is TGTGCCTGGGAGAAACAGGGGAGGTATGGCTACACCTTC. Protein: CAWEKQGRYGYTF.

The V call is TRBV18, the J call TRBJ1-5; 11 nucleotides match TRBD1. The germline V gene encodes CDR1 KGHSH and CDR2 LQKENI. Germline trimming cut 2 bases from V and 4 bases from J; bases unmatched to any gene: 7. The CDR3 covers 17 residues. CDR3 nucleotide sequence: TGTGCCAGCTCACCATATGGGACAGGGGGGTTTAATCAGCCCCAGCATTTT. As protein: CASSPYGTGGFNQPQHF.

The chain couples TRBV4-1 to TRBJ1-5; D might be TRBD1 (5 bases). V was shortened by 0 bases and J by 6 bases, with 6 bases between the two germline ends. The CDR3 covers 13 residues. Germline loops: CDR1 MGHRA, CDR2 YSYEKL. The CDR3 DNA sequence: TGCGCCAGCAGCCAAGATAGGGGTCAGCCCCAGCATTTT. Encoded protein: CASSQDRGQPQHF.

The chain links TRBV9 to TRBJ2-7, with 12 bases that match TRBD1. CDR1 and CDR2 (germline): SGDLS, YYNGEE. The CDR3 runs 16 residues. V shed 0 bases and J 5 bases; nucleotides not matched to a gene: 6. For the CDR3, the DNA is TGTGCCAGCAGCGTAGGTGTGGGACAGGGGGCCCACGAGCAGTACTTC. Its protein product is CASSVGVGQGAHEQYF.

V is TRBV9 and J is TRBJ1-2; D perhaps matches TRBD1 (6 bases). V dropped 9 bases and J dropped 0 bases, with 15 bases sitting between them. The germline V gene has CDR1 SGDLS and CDR2 YYNGEE. CDR3 length: 14 amino acids. DNA for the CDR3: TGTGCCACCACCCCAGGGGAAGCTAACTATGGCTACACCTTC. It codes for CATTPGEANYGYTF.

J is TRBJ2-5 and V is TRBV6-5, with 8 bases lining up with TRBD1. The CDR3 runs 15 residues. The V gene's germline CDR1 is MNHEY and CDR2 SVGAGI. V dropped 2 bases and J dropped 4; count of bases not matched to a gene: 6. The CDR3 protein is CASSYASGTGETQYF. The CDR3 DNA is TGTGCCAGCAGTTACGCATCCGGGACAGGAGAGACCCAGTACTTC.

The V gene is TRBV9, the J gene TRBJ1-2; TRBD1 might be the D (5 bases). V was clipped by 0 bases and J by 8 bases, with 11 bases between them. Germline values: CDR1 SGDLS, CDR2 YYNGEE. CDR3 length equals 13 residues. CDR3 DNA: TGTGCCAGCAGCGTAGAGGGGATGGGAGGCTACACCTTC. Its translation is CASSVEGMGGYTF.

This chain joins TRBV25-1 and TRBJ1-5; TRBD1 is a possible D gene (6 bases). The CDR3 length is 13 residues. V was pared by 6 bases and J by 4 bases, with 10 bases between. Per the germline V gene, CDR1 is MGHDK and CDR2 is SYGVNS. CDR3 in DNA: TGTGCCAGCAGCGGGACAACGAATCAGCCCCAGCATTTT. Translation gives CASSGTTNQPQHF. The full variable domain, in which reference TRBV25-1 and TRBJ1-5 provide the parts outside the CDR3, is EADIYQTPRYLVIGTGKKITLECSQTMGHDKMYWYQQDPGMELHLIHYSYGVNSTEKGDLSSESTVSRIRTEHFPLTLESARPSHTSQYLCASSGTTNQPQHFGDGTRLSIL.

CDR3 in DNA: TGTGCCAGCAGCCACGGACAGGGCTCCGAAAAACTGTTTTTT. Translation: CASSHGQGSEKLFF. The V and J genes are TRBV11-2 and TRBJ1-4; 8 bases fit TRBD1. Germline V gene data show CDR1 as SGHAT and CDR2 as FQNNGV. With V trimmed by 5 bases and J by 8 bases, 7 bases remained unmatched. This CDR3 region has 14 residues.

This rearrangement joins TRBV28 to TRBJ2-7; 14 bases agree with TRBD2. The CDR3 loop spans 19 amino acids. Germline CDR1 is MDHEN and CDR2 is SYDVKM. V shed 4 bases and J 6 bases; nucleotides not matched to a gene: 17. The CDR3 protein is CASSWGLAGALGGLREQYF. The CDR3, as DNA: TGTGCCAGCAGTTGGGGACTAGCGGGGGCTTTAGGTGGCTTACGCGAGCAGTACTTC.